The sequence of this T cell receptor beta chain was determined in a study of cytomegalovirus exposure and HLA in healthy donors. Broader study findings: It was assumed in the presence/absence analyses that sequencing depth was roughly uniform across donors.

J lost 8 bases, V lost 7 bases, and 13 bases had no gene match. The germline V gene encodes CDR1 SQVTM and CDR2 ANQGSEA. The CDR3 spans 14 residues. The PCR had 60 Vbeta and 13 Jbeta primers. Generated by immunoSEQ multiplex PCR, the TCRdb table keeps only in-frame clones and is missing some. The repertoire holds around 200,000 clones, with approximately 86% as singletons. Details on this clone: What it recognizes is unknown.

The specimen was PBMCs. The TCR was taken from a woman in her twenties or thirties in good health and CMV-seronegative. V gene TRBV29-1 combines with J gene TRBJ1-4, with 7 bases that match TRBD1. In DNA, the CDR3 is TGCAGCGCCGCTCAACAGGGGATGGGGGAAAAACTGTTTTTT. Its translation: CSAAQQGMGEKLFF.